This TCR beta chain is from a study of blood T cell repertoires in COVID-19. Study at large: Some COVID-19 samples were acute and others convalescent; all came from the United States, Italy and Spain. Nucleic acid was either cDNA or gDNA, and it came from T cells, B-cell-depleted T cells, or PBMCs.

Clones were sequenced by immunoSEQ multiplex PCR, and TCRdb holds only the in-frame ones, with some missing. The repertoire holds 120,000 or so clones, roughly 72% seen once, with more than 5.5% in the top ten. The length of the CDR3 is 16 residues. The V gene's germline CDR1 is SEHNR and CDR2 FQNEAQ (reference sequence). The V segment lost 5 bases and the J segment 4 bases; nucleotides outside the gene matches: 11. This clone showed up just a few times. The sample consisted of peripheral blood. This rearrangement joins TRBV7-9 to TRBJ1-2; TRBD1 matches at 9 bases. The sequence was obtained from a man between 60 and 75 years old with acute or convalescent COVID-19. CDR3 region: CASSPFWTGEGYGYTF. CDR3 DNA sequence: TGTGCCAGCAGCCCCTTCTGGACAGGGGAGGGCTATGGCTACACCTTC.